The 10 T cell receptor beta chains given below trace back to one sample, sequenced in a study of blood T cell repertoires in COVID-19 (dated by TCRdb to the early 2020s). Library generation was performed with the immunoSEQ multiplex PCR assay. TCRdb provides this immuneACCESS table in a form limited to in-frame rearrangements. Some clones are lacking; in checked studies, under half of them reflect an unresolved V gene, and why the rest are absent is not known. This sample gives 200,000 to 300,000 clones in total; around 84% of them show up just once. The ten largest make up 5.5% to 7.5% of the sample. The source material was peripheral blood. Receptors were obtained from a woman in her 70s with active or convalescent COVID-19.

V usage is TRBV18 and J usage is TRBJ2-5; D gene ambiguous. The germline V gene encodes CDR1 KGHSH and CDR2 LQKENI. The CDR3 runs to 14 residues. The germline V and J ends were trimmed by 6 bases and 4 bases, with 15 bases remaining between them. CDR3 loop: CASSPVESLETQYF. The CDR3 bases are TGTGCCAGCTCCCCCGTTGAGTCGTTAGAGACCCAGTACTTC. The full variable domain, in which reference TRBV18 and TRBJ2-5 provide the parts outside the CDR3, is NAGVMQNPRHLVRRRGQEARLRCSPMKGHSHVYWYRQLPEEGLKFMVYLQKENIIDESGMPKERFSAEFPKEGPSILRIQQVVRGDSAAYFCASSPVESLETQYFGPGTRLLVL.

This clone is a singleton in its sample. The CDR3 spells CATSFRGGLDEQYF. In DNA, the CDR3 is TGTGCCACCAGCTTTCGAGGGGGCCTGGACGAGCAGTACTTC. This chain links TRBV15 with TRBJ2-7; 7 bases are a match to TRBD1. The CDR3 totals 14 residues. J gave up 5 bases and V 5 bases, and 9 bases lay outside the gene matches. CDR1 is LNHNV and CDR2 is YYDKDF in the germline V gene (reference sequence).

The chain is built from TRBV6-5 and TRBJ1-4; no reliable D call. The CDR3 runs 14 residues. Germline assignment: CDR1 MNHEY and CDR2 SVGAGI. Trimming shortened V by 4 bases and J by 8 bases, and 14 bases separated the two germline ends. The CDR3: CASSLQLAWEKLFF. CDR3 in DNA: TGTGCCAGCAGTTTACAATTAGCTTGGGAAAAACTGTTTTTT.

CDR3 DNA: TGTGCCAGCAGTTACGGTACAGGGGGGGAAGAAAAACTGTTTTTT. Encoded protein: CASSYGTGGEEKLFF. The chain uses TRBV6-6 and TRBJ1-4; 8 positions match TRBD1. With 2 bases clipped from V and 8 bases from J, the junction kept 7 bases outside the gene matches. Germline CDR1 is MNHNY and CDR2 is SVGAGI (reference sequence). This CDR3 has 15 amino acids.

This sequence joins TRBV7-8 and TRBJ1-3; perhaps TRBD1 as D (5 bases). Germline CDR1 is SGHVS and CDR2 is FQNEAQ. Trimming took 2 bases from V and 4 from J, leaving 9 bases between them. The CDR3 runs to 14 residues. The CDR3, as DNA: TGTGCCAGCAGCTTATACCAGGGAGGAAACACCATATATTTT. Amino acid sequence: CASSLYQGGNTIYF.

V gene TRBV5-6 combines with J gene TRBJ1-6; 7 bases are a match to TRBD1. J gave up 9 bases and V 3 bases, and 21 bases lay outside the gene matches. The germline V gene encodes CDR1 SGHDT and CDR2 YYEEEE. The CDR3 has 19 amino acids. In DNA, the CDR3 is TGTGCCAGCAGCTCCTCCGGGACAGCAATCCAACAGGTTCGTTCACCCCTCCACTTT. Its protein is CASSSSGTAIQQVRSPLHF.

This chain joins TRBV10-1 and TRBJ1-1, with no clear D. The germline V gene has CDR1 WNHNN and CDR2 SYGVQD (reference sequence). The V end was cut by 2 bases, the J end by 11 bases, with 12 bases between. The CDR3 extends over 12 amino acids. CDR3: CASSEIGLGAFF. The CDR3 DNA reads TGCGCCAGCAGTGAGATAGGACTTGGGGCTTTCTTT.

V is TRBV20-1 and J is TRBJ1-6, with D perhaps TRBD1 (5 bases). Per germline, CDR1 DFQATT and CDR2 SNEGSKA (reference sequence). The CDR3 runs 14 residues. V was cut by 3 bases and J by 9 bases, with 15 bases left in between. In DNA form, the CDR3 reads TGCAGTGCTAGTGGGGGACTAGCTGGTTCACCCCTCCACTTT. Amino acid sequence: CSASGGLAGSPLHF.

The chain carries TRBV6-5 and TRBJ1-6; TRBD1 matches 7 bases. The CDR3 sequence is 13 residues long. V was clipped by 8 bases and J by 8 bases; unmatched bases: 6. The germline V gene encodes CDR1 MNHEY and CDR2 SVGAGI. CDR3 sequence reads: CASSRDRDSPLHF. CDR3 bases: TGTGCCAGCTCCCGGGACAGAGATTCACCCCTCCACTTT.

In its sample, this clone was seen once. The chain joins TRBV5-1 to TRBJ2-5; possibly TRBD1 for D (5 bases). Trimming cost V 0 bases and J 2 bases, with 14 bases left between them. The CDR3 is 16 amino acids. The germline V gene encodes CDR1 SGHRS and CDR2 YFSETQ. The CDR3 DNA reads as TGCGCCAGCAGCTTGGATAGGGGCGGTTTACAAGAGACCCAGTACTTC. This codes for CASSLDRGGLQETQYF.